One T cell receptor (beta chain) is described in this entry. Germline V gene lookup returns CDR1 SGDLS and CDR2 YYNGEE. The ends were cut back, 0 bases at V and 2 bases at J, with 9 bases in the middle. The CDR3 covers 15 residues. Profiling relied on immunoSEQ multiplex PCR, and the TCRdb table lists in-frame clones only, not all of them. The sample holds 60,000 to 75,000 clones, 95% to 98% seen once. This sample was taken from a study of technical replicates of blood from a handful of donors. The chain recombines TRBV9 with TRBJ1-3; the D is unclear. The sample was T cells isolated from PBMCs. The TCR sequence derives from a human donor in good health. The CDR3: CASSVEQFPGNTIYF. CDR3 nucleotide sequence: TGTGCCAGCAGCGTAGAACAGTTTCCTGGAAACACCATATATTTT.